This is a list of T cell receptor beta chains from one sample in a study of shared clonotypes between healthy human individuals. The protocol was immunoSEQ multiplex PCR, while the TCRdb copy is restricted to in-frame clones and leaves out a portion. The repertoire holds more than 2 million clones, with 85% to 95% as singletons. Material: naive CD4+ T cells sorted from blood. The receptors originated from a man younger than 35 in good health. The CDR3 runs from the conserved cysteine through the conserved F or W. D genes are given only for firm matches. A row's size may be missing; if present it is once, few, many or a size class.

>13|NA|TRBJ2-3|TRBV18|NA
TGTGCCAGCTCACCCGACCGCACAGATACGCAGTATTTT
CASSPDRTDTQYF
>15|TRBD1|TRBJ1-4|TRBV10-3|NA
TGTGCCATCCGCGGGGAGGGGGCCTCTAATGAAAAACTGTTTTTT
CAIRGEGASNEKLFF
>15|NA|TRBJ2-1|TRBV5-1|NA
TGCGCCAGCAGCTTGGAAGCGGGTCCCTACAATGAGCAGTTCTTC
CASSLEAGPYNEQFF
>14|TRBD1|TRBJ1-1|TRBV6-5|NA
TGTGCCAGCAGTTCCCCGGACAGGGTGGCTGAAGCTTTCTTC
CASSSPDRVAEAFF
>13|NA|TRBJ1-4|TRBV9|NA
TGTGCCAGCAGTAAGGGTACTAATGAAAAACTGTTTTTT
CASSKGTNEKLFF
>15|TRBD1|TRBJ2-3|TRBV5-4|NA
TGTGCCAGCAGCACTGGACAGGAGACCACAGATACGCAGTATTTT
CASSTGQETTDTQYF
>11|TRBD1|TRBJ2-7|TRBV7-6|NA
TGTGCCAGCAGCGCAGGGGGCGAGCAGTACTTC
CASSAGGEQYF
>12|NA|TRBJ1-4|TRBV19|once
TGTGCCAGTAGTCTCGACAGCGAAAAACTGTTTTTT
CASSLDSEKLFF
>14|NA|TRBJ2-4|TRBV6-1|NA
TGTGCCAGCAGGGTAATCGGGGACAAAAACATTCAGTACTTC
CASRVIGDKNIQYF
>14|NA|TRBJ2-7|TRBV10-3|NA
TGTGCCATCAGTGAGCCAGGCTTTATGTACGAGCAGTACTTC
CAISEPGFMYEQYF
>16|TRBD2|TRBJ2-7|TRBV4-1|NA
TGCGCCAGCAGCGCCATACTAGCGGGGATTGCCTACGAGCAGTACTTC
CASSAILAGIAYEQYF
>14|NA|TRBJ2-2|TRBV27|NA
TGTGCCAGCAGCCCCCCCCCGACAACCGGGGAGCTGTTTTTT
CASSPPPTTGELFF
>13|TRBD2|TRBJ2-7|TRBV6-6|once
TGTGCCAGCAGTTTAGCGGGAGCCTACGAGCAGTACTTC
CASSLAGAYEQYF
>12|NA|TRBJ2-7|TRBV5-1|NA
TGCGCCAGCAGCGAGAGTAGTTACGAGCAGTACTTC
CASSESSYEQYF
>16|NA|TRBJ1-6|TRBV7-7|NA
TGTGCTAGCAGCTTAGCTCCAGGGACTGGGAATTCACCCCTCCACTTT
CASSLAPGTGNSPLHF
>14|TRBD2|TRBJ2-5|TRBV5-1|once
TGCGCCAGCAGCGGGACTAGCGGACAAGAGACCCAGTACTTC
CASSGTSGQETQYF
>15|NA|TRBJ1-6|TRBV5-1|once
TGCGCCAGCAGCTTCGGAAGGGGCGGGGATTCACCCCTCCACTTT
CASSFGRGGDSPLHF
>14|NA|TRBJ2-2|TRBV6-1|NA
TGTGCCAGCAGTGTCCCCTGGCTCCGCGGGGAGCTGTTTTTT
CASSVPWLRGELFF
>11|NA|TRBJ1-1|TRBV28|NA
TGTGCCAGCAGTATAACACTGAAGCCCGACTTT
CASSITLKPDF